This T cell receptor beta chain was obtained from a study of shared T cell receptors in the human thymus. With 2 bases clipped from V and 15 bases from J, the junction kept 23 bases outside the gene matches. CDR1 is SGHAT, CDR2 FQNNGV, per germline. The CDR3 sequence is 18 residues long. Here immunoSEQ multiplex PCR was the method, and the copy in TCRdb shows in-frame clones only, minus some. Here the sample spans fewer than 700,000 clones, approximately 90% being singletons. The sample was also reused in another study, on human thymus T cells. That report adds: Obtained as resections during corrective heart surgery, the thymus tissue was then studied. Related research described thymic repertoires that were highly overlapping among unrelated individuals.

The sequencing input was thymocytes. This TCR was sampled from a boy in the first two years of life with a congenital heart defect. This sequence joins TRBV11-2 and TRBJ2-1, with 9 nucleotides matching TRBD2. CDR3 in amino acids: CASSLNPEQGFGLALGFF. The CDR3 nucleotides read TGTGCCAGCAGCTTAAACCCGGAACAGGGGTTCGGACTAGCGTTGGGGTTCTTC.